These 17 T cell receptor beta chains were sequenced from one sample in a study of blood T cell repertoires in COVID-19. The repertoire was sequenced with immunoSEQ multiplex PCR; TCRdb's copy has only in-frame clones and lacks some. The repertoire includes 46,000 or so clones, roughly 86% of them detected once, and more than 15% sits in the top ten. Material: peripheral blood. These receptors all stem from a man in his 60s with active or convalescent COVID-19.

V gene TRBV2 combines with J gene TRBJ2-5; possible D gene TRBD2, 5 bases. The germline V gene encodes CDR1 SNHLY and CDR2 FYNNEI. The CDR3 runs to 14 residues. Deletions cut 4 bases from V and 5 bases from J, with 14 bases between. CDR3 bases: TGTGCCAGCAGTGCAGGATTCAGAGGGGAGACCCAGTACTTC. It yields the protein CASSAGFRGETQYF.

The chain is built from TRBV5-1 and TRBJ2-2; D is undetermined. The V gene lost 1 base and the J gene lost 0 bases, with 7 bases spanning the gap. This CDR3 has 15 amino acids. Looked up from germline, CDR1 is SGHRS and CDR2 is YFSETQ. In nucleotides, the CDR3 is TGCGCCAGCAGCTTGTCGAGCGCGAACACCGGGGAGCTGTTTTTT. It is translated as CASSLSSANTGELFF.

This chain's CDR3 is CASSQDYFDRENTEAFF. CDR3 bases: TGCGCCAGCAGCCAAGATTATTTCGACAGGGAGAACACTGAAGCTTTCTTT. This sequence joins TRBV4-3 and TRBJ1-1, with 7 bases that match TRBD1. V lost 0 bases, J lost 1 base, and 8 bases stayed unmatched. CDR3 length equals 17 residues. Germline CDR1 and CDR2: LGHNA and YSLEER.

V gene TRBV2 combines with J gene TRBJ1-4; the D is unclear. This CDR3 has 15 residues. The V gene's germline CDR1 is SNHLY and CDR2 FYNNEI. V was trimmed by 7 bases and J by 4 bases, leaving 16 bases between them. CDR3 DNA sequence: TGTGCCAGCACCCCCGGAGAGAACATTAATGAAAAACTGTTTTTT. This translates into CASTPGENINEKLFF.

The rearrangement uses TRBV5-1 and TRBJ1-1; possible D gene TRBD1, 6 bases. Trimming removed 0 bases from V and 8 bases from J, with 8 bases in between. Germline V lookup: CDR1 SGHRS, CDR2 YFSETQ. CDR3 length: 12 amino acids. CDR3 coding DNA: TGCGCCAGCAGCTTGGCGCAGGGGGAAGCTTTCTTT. Translating it yields CASSLAQGEAFF.

V is TRBV9 and J is TRBJ2-1; D is undetermined. Germline V gene sequence: CDR1 SGDLS, CDR2 YYNGEE. V lost 0 bases and J lost 4, with 5 bases in between. The CDR3 contains 13 residues. The CDR3 sequence is CASSVGAYNEQFF. CDR3 in DNA: TGTGCCAGCAGCGTAGGAGCATACAATGAGCAGTTCTTC.

The V gene is TRBV9, the J gene TRBJ1-6, with 10 bases fitting TRBD1. Germline V lookup: CDR1 SGDLS, CDR2 YYNGEE. Trimming took 4 bases from V and 7 from J; bases not matched to a gene: 8. The CDR3 has 16 residues. The DNA for the CDR3 is TGTGCCAGCAGCCCCCCCGGGACAGGGGACAATTCACCCCTCCACTTT. Translating it yields CASSPPGTGDNSPLHF.

The J gene is TRBJ1-2, the V gene TRBV6-5, with a possible D match to TRBD1 (5 bases). Trimming took 7 bases from V and 6 from J, leaving 15 bases between them. From germline, CDR1 is MNHEY and CDR2 SVGAGI. The length of the CDR3 is 13 residues. The CDR3 DNA reads as TGTGCCAGCAAGAGTACAGGATCGGATGGCTACACCTTC. It yields the protein CASKSTGSDGYTF.

The chain joins TRBV5-1 to TRBJ2-1; 8 bases fit TRBD1. Germline CDR1 and CDR2: SGHRS and YFSETQ. Trimming took 1 base from V and 8 from J; bases not matched to a gene: 8. The CDR3 totals 15 residues. Written as DNA, the CDR3 is TGCGCCAGCAGCTTGTTAGCAGGGGGCCGGGATGAGCAGTTCTTC. Translation gives CASSLLAGGRDEQFF.

This CDR3 is CASSQDRSSGGYSYNEQFF. DNA of the CDR3: TGCGCCAGCAGCCAAGATCGATCTAGCGGGGGCTACTCCTACAATGAGCAGTTCTTC. V usage is TRBV4-3 and J usage is TRBJ2-1; TRBD2 matches at 10 bases. This CDR3 contains 19 residues. Germline V gene lookup returns CDR1 LGHNA and CDR2 YSLEER. The ends lost 0 bases at V and 0 bases at J; junction bases unmatched: 8.

This rearrangement joins TRBV7-9 to TRBJ1-5; D might be TRBD1 (5 bases). This CDR3 contains 13 residues. Germline CDR1 SEHNR, CDR2 FQNEAQ (reference sequence). Trimming shortened V by 4 bases and J by 4 bases, and 8 bases separated the two germline ends. The CDR3 here is CASSSQENQPQHF. CDR3 DNA sequence: TGTGCCAGCAGCTCACAGGAGAATCAGCCCCAGCATTTT.

This sequence joins TRBV6-5 and TRBJ1-5; D unresolved. CDR3 length equals 15 residues. Deletions cut 6 bases from V and 2 bases from J, with 14 bases between. The germline CDR1 and CDR2 sequences are MNHEY and SVGAGI. CDR3 coding DNA: TGTGCCAGCAGGAGCGGTTCCGACGGCAATCAGCCCCAGCATTTT. This translates into CASRSGSDGNQPQHF.

This sequence joins TRBV2 and TRBJ1-4; 7 nucleotides agree with TRBD1. Germline V CDR1 and CDR2: SNHLY, FYNNEI. With 7 bases clipped from V and 4 bases from J, the junction kept 6 bases outside the gene matches. CDR3 size: 14 residues. The CDR3 sequence: CASILDRLNEKLFF. The CDR3 region has the DNA TGTGCCAGCATATTGGACAGGCTTAATGAAAAACTGTTTTTT.

The chain recombines TRBV19 with TRBJ2-1, with 12 bases aligning to TRBD2. Germline V lookup: CDR1 LNHDA, CDR2 SQIVND (reference sequence). Germline trimming cut 3 bases from V and 5 bases from J; bases unmatched to any gene: 5. The CDR3 consists of 16 residues. The DNA of the CDR3 is TGTGCCAGTAGTATCACCCTAGCGGGGGGGGACAATGAGCAGTTCTTC. This codes for CASSITLAGGDNEQFF. The entire variable domain, with the rest obtained from reference TRBV19 and TRBJ2-1, is as follows: DGGITQSPKYLFRKEGQNVTLSCEQNLNHDAMYWYRQDPGQGLRLIYYSQIVNDFQKGDIAEGYSVSREKKESFPLTVTSAQKNPTAFYLCASSITLAGGDNEQFFGPGTRLTVL.

The V and J genes are TRBV6-5 and TRBJ2-3; TRBD2 agrees at 11 bases. V lost 2 bases to trimming and J lost 2 bases; unmatched junction nucleotides: 3. The CDR3 consists of 16 residues. Germline V lookup: CDR1 MNHEY, CDR2 SVGAGI. The CDR3 DNA is TGTGCCAGCAGTTACGGGACTAGCGGATTCACAGATACGCAGTATTTT. It translates to CASSYGTSGFTDTQYF.

This chain uses TRBV21-1 with TRBJ1-5; the table calls TRBD1, which could not be checked here. TRBV21-1 is classified as a pseudogene. The CDR3 runs 16 residues. The CDR3 sequence: CASSKGQGWLDQPQHF. The CDR3 DNA sequence: TGTGCCAGCAGCAAAGGGCAGGGCTGGTTAGATCAGCCCCAGCATTTT.

The J gene is TRBJ1-5, the V gene TRBV7-2; D unclear. CDR1 and CDR2 from the germline V gene are SGHTA and FQGNSA. The CDR3 loop spans 13 amino acids. The V and J ends lost 1 base and 4 bases respectively, with 5 bases between them. In DNA, the CDR3 is TGTGCCAGCAGCTTAGGGCAGAATCAGCCCCAGCATTTT. Its protein is CASSLGQNQPQHF.